Following are 6 T cell receptor beta chains from one sample sequenced in a study of T-cell reconstitution after alpha-beta-depleted transplantation in children (dated by TCRdb to the mid-2010s). Libraries were prepared through PCR. The sample was run on an Illumina HiSeq 2500. TCR libraries were prepared with molecular barcoding, using unique molecular identifiers to normalize TCRbeta repertoire quantification. TCRdb took the public reads, trimmed them with fastp at Q25, ran MiXCR for clone calling and kept in-frame beta chains. Every entry covers one CDR3 protein and lists the most common genes and DNA from its rows. Across this sample there are some 500,000 distinct CDR3 sequences, with around 19% seen only once. Jointly, the top ten make up approximately 3% of the sample. The material sequenced was PBMCs from the stem cell graft donor, taken from the stem cell graft. These TCRs come from a human donor who donated a stem cell graft to a child with acute lymphoblastic leukemia.

The V and J genes are TRBV18 and TRBJ1-2; 9 bases align to TRBD1. V shed 3 bases, J shed 8 bases, and the junction held 10 bases outside the gene matches. CDR1 and CDR2 (germline): KGHSH, LQKENI. This CDR3 has 15 amino acids. The CDR3 loop reads CASSPPDRGITGYTF. For the CDR3, the DNA is TGTGCCAGCTCACCCCCGGACAGGGGTATAACGGGCTACACCTTC.

This clonotype turned up a few times. CDR3 protein: CATSSARLAGVYEQYF. The CDR3 bases are TGTGCCACCAGCAGCGCCAGACTAGCGGGAGTTTACGAGCAGTACTTC. The chain links TRBV15 to TRBJ2-7, with 12 bases aligning to TRBD2. V was clipped by 3 bases and J by 4 bases; unmatched bases: 7. The CDR3 covers 16 residues. CDR1 and CDR2 (germline): LNHNV, YYDKDF (reference sequence).

This clonotype was found a few times. The chain is built from TRBV4-1 and TRBJ2-7; 10 bases match TRBD2. The CDR3 sequence is 15 residues long. Germline CDR1 MGHRA, CDR2 YSYEKL. V lost 3 bases, J lost 1 base, and 3 bases stayed unmatched. The CDR3 here is CASSHPSGSSYEQYF. In DNA, the CDR3 is TGCGCCAGCAGCCACCCTAGCGGGAGTTCCTACGAGCAGTACTTC.

This clonotype was counted a few times. The V gene is TRBV12-3 or TRBV12-4, the J gene TRBJ1-5, with D perhaps TRBD1 (6 bases). Trimming took off 5 bases at V and 5 bases at J, with 16 bases between the two ends. The CDR3 is 15 amino acids. The CDR3: CASSPAGGADQPQHF. In DNA, the CDR3 is TGTGCCAGCAGTCCAGCGGGGGGCGCGGATCAGCCCCAGCATTTT.

This clonotype was seen just once. The chain employs TRBV9 and TRBJ1-1; tentatively, D is TRBD1 (6 bases). V shed 7 bases and J shed 2 bases, with 21 bases lying between them. Germline loops: CDR1 SGDLS, CDR2 YYNGEE. The CDR3 runs 16 residues. This CDR3 reads CASDLIRGGGNTEAFF. CDR3 DNA: TGTGCCAGCGACTTGATTCGGGGGGGGGGCAACACTGAAGCTTTCTTT.

DNA of the CDR3: TGTGCCAGCAGTACTAGGCTAGATACGCAGTATTTT. Translation gives CASSTRLDTQYF. The V and J genes are TRBV12-3 or TRBV12-4 and TRBJ2-3, with D possibly being TRBD2 (5 bases). There are 12 residues in the CDR3. The ends were cut back, 5 bases at V and 5 bases at J, with 8 bases in the middle.